This TCR beta chain was captured by sequencing in a study of T-cell reconstitution after alpha-beta-depleted transplantation in children. Unique molecular identifiers were used to barcode this TCRbeta library. TCRdb passed the PCR reads through MiXCR, listing each CDR3 protein once. Of about 980,000 distinct CDR3 sequences in the sample, about 29% were seen once. Whole-study findings and limits: Alpha-beta T cells about two months after transplant reportedly derived from several hundred expanded graft clones. Newly produced T cells mostly provided counts and TCRbeta diversity after one year, as hyperexpanded clones declined.

CDR1 is LNHNV and CDR2 is YYDKDF in the germline V gene (reference sequence). Trimming stripped 6 bases from V and 4 bases from J, with 16 bases between. The CDR3 is 14 residues long. This clonotype turned up a few times. The antigen remains unidentified. This receptor was taken from a boy under two years old who had a stem cell transplant for SCID, so the T cells may come from the graft donor. Source: PBMCs, mostly from graft donor cells, taken 360 days after TCRalphabeta/CD19-depleted stem cell transplant. The J gene is TRBJ2-7, the V gene TRBV15, with D tentatively TRBD2 (6 bases). The CDR3 DNA reads as TGTGCCACCAGTGACCGGGACTCGTTATACGAGCAGTACTTC. It yields the protein CATSDRDSLYEQYF.